This TCR beta chain came from a study of technical replicates of blood from a handful of donors. Clones were read by immunoSEQ multiplex PCR, and TCRdb kept only the in-frame ones, dropping some. The profile covers about 100,000 clones, with 90% to 96% appearing a single time and roughly 0.22% taken by the ten largest. V shed 0 bases and J shed 5 bases, with 10 bases lying between them. The V gene's germline CDR1 is ENHRY and CDR2 SYGVKD. The CDR3 is 14 amino acids. Sequences were obtained from T cells isolated from PBMCs. The origin of this receptor is a human donor in good health. J is TRBJ2-5 and V is TRBV10-3; the D is unclear. The chain's CDR3 is CAISESSQKETQYF. CDR3 sequence (DNA): TGTGCCATCAGTGAGTCTAGCCAGAAGGAGACCCAGTACTTC.